These 21 T cell receptor beta chains originate from one sample sequenced in a study of beta chain features in type 1 diabetes (dated by TCRdb to the late 2010s). The library was built by means of the immunoSEQ multiplex PCR assay. The entire amount of isolated RNA was reverse transcribed using the High Capacity cDNA Reverse Transcription Kit, so the sequenced TCRB transcripts were expressed ones. In its TCRdb copy, this immuneACCESS table keeps in-frame sequences only and misses some clones. Where compared with another copy, unresolved V genes explain less than half of these, and the others have no known cause. The sample table lists 600,000 to 650,000 clones, roughly a sixth of them with a count of one. The ten largest clones add up to around 0.095% of the sample. Sequencing input: naive CD4+ T cells from blood. The cell subset or site label on this specimen signifies: true naive CD4+ T cells. These receptors originate from a man between 18 and 35 years old in good health.

The chain recombines TRBV10-3 with TRBJ2-3; 7 nucleotides match TRBD1. V shed 10 bases and J 2 bases; nucleotides not matched to a gene: 6. Per germline, CDR1 ENHRY and CDR2 SYGVKD. The CDR3 covers 13 residues. The CDR3 loop reads CASRDSYTDTQYF. CDR3 coding DNA: TGTGCCAGCCGGGACAGTTACACAGATACGCAGTATTTT.

With respect to this clone: This sample also contains other DNA sequences that code for the same CDR3. J is TRBJ2-3 and V is TRBV5-1, with 13 positions matching TRBD2. Germline V gene sequence: CDR1 SGHRS, CDR2 YFSETQ. V shed 4 bases, J shed 4 bases, and the junction held 3 bases outside the gene matches. The CDR3 spans 15 residues. The CDR3 region has the DNA TGCGCCAGCAGCCCCGGACTAGCGGGAGCAGATACGCAGTATTTT. It encodes CASSPGLAGADTQYF.

The chain recombines TRBV7-2 with TRBJ2-1, with D unclear. The length of the CDR3 is 15 residues. V was pared by 2 bases and J by 2 bases, with 10 bases between. Germline CDR1 and CDR2: SGHTA and FQGNSA. CDR3 in DNA: TGTGCCAGCAGCTTAAGTCCCCGCACCTACAATGAGCAGTTCTTC. This codes for CASSLSPRTYNEQFF.

This clone has a handful of counts. The CDR3 reads CASSVDGESYGYTF. The CDR3, as DNA: TGTGCCAGCAGCGTAGACGGGGAGAGCTATGGCTACACCTTC. The chain couples TRBV9 to TRBJ1-2; D is undetermined. Germline V CDR1 and CDR2: SGDLS, YYNGEE. V gave up 0 bases and J gave up 4 bases, with 10 bases separating them. CDR3 length: 14 residues.

The rearrangement joins TRBV6-6 to TRBJ2-2; 10 bases are a match to TRBD1. The CDR3 consists of 14 residues. Looked up from germline, CDR1 is MNHNY and CDR2 is SVGAGI (reference sequence). J was trimmed by 4 bases and V by 6 bases; bases with no gene match: 2. CDR3 nucleotide sequence: TGTGCCAGCAGGGACAGGGGGACCACCGGGGAGCTGTTTTTT. It yields the protein CASRDRGTTGELFF.

The chain carries TRBV14 and TRBJ1-2, with a possible D match to TRBD1 (5 bases). This CDR3 spans 15 amino acids. Germline V gives CDR1 SGHDN, CDR2 FVKESK. Trimming cost V 4 bases and J 5 bases, with 17 bases left between them. CDR3 DNA: TGTGCCAGCAGCCTGGGACCCAGTCAAGCATATGGCTACACCTTC. It codes for CASSLGPSQAYGYTF.

This sequence joins TRBV25-1 and TRBJ1-5; a possible D gene is TRBD1 (6 bases). The CDR3 runs 13 residues. The germline CDR1 and CDR2 sequences are MGHDK and SYGVNS. V lost 5 bases to trimming and J lost 5 bases, with 10 bases between them. CDR3 DNA sequence: TGTGCCAGCAGTCAAAAGGGGGATCAGCCCCAGCATTTT. This gives the protein CASSQKGDQPQHF.

The rearrangement links TRBV7-3 to TRBJ2-5, with D unresolved. Germline CDR1 and CDR2: SGHTA and FQGTGA. This CDR3 spans 13 amino acids. Trimming pared 5 bases from V and 5 bases from J, leaving 12 bases between. CDR3 sequence: CASSADRRETQYF. DNA of the CDR3: TGTGCCAGCAGCGCCGATAGGCGGGAGACCCAGTACTTC.

The chain links TRBV4-1 to TRBJ1-5; 8 bases fit TRBD1. This CDR3 is built from 16 residues. CDR1 is MGHRA and CDR2 is YSYEKL in the germline V gene. V dropped 3 bases and J dropped 0; count of bases not matched to a gene: 4. As DNA, the CDR3 is TGCGCCAGCAGCCAGAACACAGGGGGTAGCAATCAGCCCCAGCATTTT. Its translation: CASSQNTGGSNQPQHF.

This clone was picked up a small number of times. The chain has TRBV2 and TRBJ1-1; a weak D match, TRBD1 (5 bases). Trimming pared 7 bases from V and 0 bases from J, leaving 12 bases between. The CDR3 has 14 amino acids. CDR1 SNHLY and CDR2 FYNNEI come from the germline V gene. CDR3 residues: CASTAQVMNTEAFF. The CDR3 bases are TGTGCCAGCACTGCACAGGTGATGAACACTGAAGCTTTCTTT.

The CDR3 protein is CASSPRPADTGELFF. In nucleotides, the CDR3 is TGCGCCAGCAGCCCCCGGCCGGCGGACACCGGGGAGCTGTTTTTT. The chain recombines TRBV5-1 with TRBJ2-2; no reliable D call. Germline V CDR1 and CDR2: SGHRS, YFSETQ. The CDR3 extends over 15 amino acids. V lost 4 bases to trimming and J lost 3 bases, with 13 bases between them.

This sequence joins TRBV6-5 and TRBJ2-7, with 8 bases lining up with TRBD1. Trimming cost V 4 bases and J 2 bases; bases outside gene matches: 4. This CDR3 has 14 amino acids. From germline, CDR1 is MNHEY and CDR2 SVGAGI. CDR3 region: CASSFGTGTYEQYF. CDR3 DNA: TGTGCCAGCAGTTTCGGGACAGGAACCTACGAGCAGTACTTC.

Only a few counts were recorded for this clone. Other DNA sequences in this sample translate to the same CDR3. The chain combines TRBV27 with TRBJ1-3; the D is unclear. Deletions cut 0 bases from V and 3 bases from J, with 9 bases between. Germline-derived CDR1 and CDR2 are MNHEY and SMNVEV (reference sequence). CDR3 length: 15 residues. CDR3 loop: CASSLSGVGGNTIYF. The CDR3 DNA reads as TGTGCCAGCAGTTTATCAGGAGTCGGTGGAAACACCATATATTTT.

The chain uses TRBV7-2 and TRBJ2-5; possible D gene TRBD1, 6 bases. Germline V gene lookup returns CDR1 SGHTA and CDR2 FQGNSA. CDR3 size: 14 residues. V lost 4 bases to trimming and J lost 0 bases, with 9 bases between them. CDR3 nucleotide sequence: TGTGCCAGCAGCTCACAGGGCTACCAAGAGACCCAGTACTTC. Translating gives CASSSQGYQETQYF. Variable domain in full (rest from reference TRBV7-2 and TRBJ2-5): GAGVSQSPSNKVTEKGKDVELRCDPISGHTALYWYRQSLGQGLEFLIYFQGNSAPDKSGLPSDRFSAERTGGSVSTLTIQRTQQEDSAVYLCASSSQGYQETQYFGPGTRLLVL.

V gene TRBV6-6 combines with J gene TRBJ1-1, with TRBD1 matching 9 bases. Losses at the gene ends were 5 bases for V and 3 bases for J; bases not matched to a gene: 4. The CDR3 loop spans 14 amino acids. Germline assignment: CDR1 MNHNY and CDR2 SVGAGI (reference sequence). This CDR3 reads CASSQRQGDTEAFF. The CDR3 nucleotides read TGTGCCAGCAGTCAAAGACAGGGGGACACTGAAGCTTTCTTT.

This chain uses TRBV5-4 with TRBJ1-2; TRBD1 agrees at 7 bases. The CDR3 extends over 13 amino acids. V lost 4 bases, J lost 7 bases, and 7 bases stayed unmatched. The V gene's germline CDR1 is SGHNT and CDR2 YYREEE (reference sequence). CDR3 DNA sequence: TGTGCCAGCAGCCCGACAGGGAGTTCTGGCTACACCTTC. Translation gives CASSPTGSSGYTF.

V gene TRBV7-2 combines with J gene TRBJ2-4, with TRBD1 matching 10 bases. CDR3 length equals 14 residues. V was pared by 5 bases and J by 10 bases, with 8 bases of the junction left unmatched. Germline values: CDR1 SGHTA, CDR2 FQGNSA. The DNA for the CDR3 is TGTGCCAGCAGCGCGACGGGACAGGGGAGGATTCAGTACTTC. It codes for CASSATGQGRIQYF.

This clone was detected only a few times. The V call is TRBV5-4, the J call TRBJ1-2; D possibly corresponds to TRBD1 (5 bases). The CDR3 is 13 amino acids. From germline, CDR1 is SGHNT and CDR2 YYREEE (reference sequence). Deletions cut 2 bases from V and 6 bases from J, with 11 bases between. Here the CDR3 DNA reads TGTGCCAGCAGCTTTCTGACGGACAATGGCTACACCTTC. Protein product: CASSFLTDNGYTF.

The chain joins TRBV19 to TRBJ1-1; no clear D gene. The germline V gene has CDR1 LNHDA and CDR2 SQIVND (reference sequence). The CDR3 sequence is 13 residues long. V was cut by 6 bases and J by 0 bases, with 8 bases left in between. This chain's CDR3 is CASSVVMNTEAFF. CDR3 in DNA: TGTGCCAGTAGCGTAGTCATGAACACTGAAGCTTTCTTT.

The rearrangement joins TRBV19 to TRBJ1-2; a weak D match, TRBD1 (6 bases). Trimming took 7 bases from V and 2 from J, leaving 8 bases between them. CDR3 length: 12 amino acids. The germline CDR1 and CDR2 sequences are LNHDA and SQIVND (reference sequence). Here the CDR3 reads CASTDRNYGYTF. In nucleotides, the CDR3 is TGTGCCAGTACGGACAGAAACTATGGCTACACCTTC.

The chain employs TRBV7-8 and TRBJ1-2; no reliable D call. V was trimmed by 5 bases and J by 1 base, leaving 14 bases between them. The germline gives CDR1 SGHVS, CDR2 FQNEAQ. The CDR3 is 15 residues long. The CDR3 sequence is CASSPGAPLNYGYTF. CDR3 nucleotide sequence: TGTGCCAGCAGCCCGGGCGCCCCCCTTAACTATGGCTACACCTTC. Using reference TRBV7-8 and TRBJ1-2 for the parts outside the CDR3, the full variable domain is GAGVSQSPRYKVAKRGQDVALRCDPISGHVSLFWYQQALGQGPEFLTYFQNEAQLDKSGLPSDRFFAERPEGSVSTLKIQRTQQEDSAVYLCASSPGAPLNYGYTFGSGTRLTVV.